Listed here are 17 T cell receptor beta chains from one sample, sequenced in a study of T cells in Graves' hyperthyroidism and ophthalmopathy. TCR beta CDR3 region amplification was performed from RNA transcripts. First-round RT-PCR targeting the TCR CDR3 was performed with the HTBI primer set. TCRdb redid the calling of the multiplex PCR reads with MiXCR, one entry per CDR3 protein. The data contain some 600,000 distinct CDR3 sequences, 14% of them seen just once; the ten biggest clones take up about 5.8%. The sequenced sample was blood. All receptors come from a woman between 25 and 40 years old with Graves' hyperthyroidism that later progressed to Graves' ophthalmopathy.

V usage is TRBV6-1 and J usage is TRBJ2-1; D unclear. This CDR3 spans 15 amino acids. V was shortened by 4 bases and J by 0 bases, with 10 bases between the two germline ends. CDR1 MNHNS and CDR2 SASEGT come from the germline V gene. The CDR3 is CASSAPTLSYNEQFF. The CDR3 DNA is TGTGCCAGCAGTGCCCCTACCCTCTCCTACAATGAGCAGTTCTTC.

This clonotype was seen more than once but under ten times. V is TRBV19 and J is TRBJ1-2; D uncertain. This CDR3 spans 14 amino acids. The V gene lost 5 bases and the J gene lost 8 bases, with 18 bases spanning the gap. CDR1 and CDR2 (germline): LNHDA, SQIVND (reference sequence). The CDR3, as DNA: TGTGCCAGTAGTCTTAGTTTACGTCCCACGGGCTACACCTTC. Its protein product is CASSLSLRPTGYTF. Drawing the rest from reference TRBV19 and TRBJ1-2, the complete variable domain is DGGITQSPKYLFRKEGQNVTLSCEQNLNHDAMYWYRQDPGQGLRLIYYSQIVNDFQKGDIAEGYSVSREKKESFPLTVTSAQKNPTAFYLCASSLSLRPTGYTFGSGTRLTVV.

The rearrangement links TRBV18 to TRBJ1-2; D not certain. V lost 2 bases to trimming and J lost 0 bases, with 10 bases between them. Germline assignment: CDR1 KGHSH and CDR2 LQKENI. The CDR3 runs 15 residues. The CDR3 nucleotides are TGTGCCAGCTCACCAGCTACCGGGCCTAACTATGGCTACACCTTC. Its protein is CASSPATGPNYGYTF.

This chain connects TRBV12-3 or TRBV12-4 to TRBJ2-1, with 8 bases lining up with TRBD2. J was trimmed by 0 bases and V by 6 bases; bases with no gene match: 10. CDR3 length: 17 amino acids. The CDR3 coding sequence is TGTGCCAGCAGCCAAGGGGGGGCGGGAGGCTCCTACAATGAGCAGTTCTTC. It specifies CASSQGGAGGSYNEQFF.

This clonotype was recorded at least ten times. V and J are TRBV19 and TRBJ1-5, with a tentative D call TRBD1 (5 bases). Germline V gene data show CDR1 as LNHDA and CDR2 as SQIVND (reference sequence). Trimming stripped 5 bases from V and 3 bases from J, with 11 bases between. The CDR3 extends over 14 amino acids. CDR3 sequence: CASSPGLNNQPQHF. CDR3 coding DNA: TGTGCCAGTAGTCCGGGACTGAACAATCAGCCCCAGCATTTT.

This clonotype was counted many times. The CDR3 here is CASSRLDRSYEQYF. The CDR3 DNA reads as TGTGCCAGCAGCCGCTTGGACAGATCCTACGAGCAGTACTTC. V usage is TRBV11-1 and J usage is TRBJ2-7; tentatively, D is TRBD1 (6 bases). CDR3 length: 14 amino acids. V lost 5 bases and J lost 1, with 12 bases in between. Germline assignment: CDR1 SGHAT and CDR2 FQDESV (reference sequence).

This clonotype has only a few counts. One end of the junction varies from germline; a read error may be responsible. CDR3 loop: CASSLDWQSSYNSPPHF. The CDR3 nucleotides read TGTGCCAGCAGCTTGGATTGGCAGAGCTCCTATAATTCACCCCCCCACTTT. The chain is built from TRBV5-5 and TRBJ1-6; no clear D. In germline, CDR1 is SGHKS, CDR2 YYEKEE (reference sequence). This CDR3 is 17 amino acids long. The full variable domain, with the rest looked up from reference TRBV5-5 and TRBJ1-6, is DAGVTQSPTHLIKTRGQQVTLRCSPISGHKSVSWYQQVLGQGPQFIFQYYEKEERGRGNFPDRFSARQFPNYSSELNVNALLLGDSALYLCASSLDWQSSYNSPPHFGNGTRLTVT.

This clonotype appeared many times. J is TRBJ2-1 and V is TRBV27; 7 bases map to TRBD1. The V and J ends lost 9 bases and 6 bases, in that order; junction bases with no gene match: 20. This CDR3 is built from 17 residues. Germline V CDR1 and CDR2: MNHEY, SMNVEV (reference sequence). CDR3 amino acids: CASTGTEHSLGVNEQFF. The CDR3, as DNA: TGTGCCAGTACCGGGACAGAGCATTCACTCGGTGTCAATGAGCAGTTCTTC.

This chain links TRBV28 with TRBJ2-5; D is possibly TRBD1 (6 bases). V was trimmed by 5 bases and J by 4 bases, leaving 14 bases between them. The CDR3 has 14 amino acids. Germline CDR1 is MDHEN and CDR2 is SYDVKM. CDR3 nucleotide sequence: TGTGCCAGCAGTGTGGGGGCGGCAACAGAGACCCAGTACTTC. As protein: CASSVGAATETQYF.

This clonotype has ten or more counts. The V and J genes are TRBV12-3 or TRBV12-4 and TRBJ1-2; no clear D gene. V was pared by 5 bases and J by 4 bases, with 14 bases between. There are 14 residues in the CDR3. The CDR3, as DNA: TGTGCCAGCAGTCTAATTATAGCCTCCTATGGCTACACCTTC. It specifies CASSLIIASYGYTF.

The rearrangement joins TRBV24-1 to TRBJ2-1, with 9 bases fitting TRBD1. The trim removed 4 bases at V and 10 bases at J, leaving 7 bases unmatched. The CDR3 extends over 14 amino acids. CDR1 is KGHDR, CDR2 SFDVKD, per germline. CDR3 sequence: CATSDETGGREQFF. CDR3 bases: TGTGCCACCAGTGACGAGACAGGGGGTCGAGAGCAGTTCTTC.

The sample holds a few counts of this clonotype. The gene calls are TRBV7-3 and TRBJ2-1, with 12 bases lining up with TRBD2. Looked up from germline, CDR1 is SGHTA and CDR2 is FQGTGA. The V gene end was trimmed by 2 bases and the J gene end by 0 bases; junction bases not matched to a gene: 11. This CDR3 contains 20 residues. The CDR3 DNA is TGTGCCAGCAGCTTATCTAGATGGACTAGCGGGATACCCTCCTACAATGAGCAGTTCTTC. It yields the protein CASSLSRWTSGIPSYNEQFF.

This clonotype was detected many times. V usage is TRBV5-4 and J usage is TRBJ2-7; D might be TRBD2 (5 bases). Germline lookup yields CDR1 SGHNT and CDR2 YYREEE (reference sequence). Trimming cost V 4 bases and J 0 bases, with 8 bases left between them. The CDR3 is 13 residues long. The CDR3 protein is CASSGESSYEQYF. CDR3 bases: TGTGCCAGCAGCGGGGAGAGCTCCTACGAGCAGTACTTC.

This clonotype was observed many times. The gene calls are TRBV7-2 and TRBJ2-1; D not certain. The CDR3 is 13 amino acids. V was pared by 2 bases and J by 7 bases, with 9 bases between. Germline V gene lookup returns CDR1 SGHTA and CDR2 FQGNSA. CDR3 in DNA: TGTGCCAGCAGCTTACAGTGGGAAAATGAGCAGTTCTTC. Translating it yields CASSLQWENEQFF.

For this clonotype: It may be a read error: a sequence one base away is much more abundant. The chain uses TRBV11-1 and TRBJ1-6, with D possibly TRBD1 on 6 matching bases. The CDR3 extends over 15 amino acids. Germline CDR1 SGHAT, CDR2 FQDESV (reference sequence). CDR3 amino acids: CASSRTANYNSLLHF. The CDR3 DNA follows: TGTGCCAGCAGCCGGACAGCAAATTATAATTCACTCCTCCACTTT.

The genes are TRBV7-9 and TRBJ2-5, with D possibly TRBD2 on 6 matching bases. In germline, CDR1 is SEHNR, CDR2 FQNEAQ (reference sequence). V shed 3 bases and J shed 1 base, with 15 bases lying between them. The CDR3 sequence is 16 residues long. The CDR3 DNA reads as TGTGCCAGCAGCTTTCGGGAGCGGAAAGGCCAAGAGACCCAGTACTTC. This codes for CASSFRERKGQETQYF.

The rearrangement joins TRBV19 to TRBJ2-3, with a weak D call TRBD1 (6 bases). V lost 3 bases and J lost 5, with 21 bases in between. The CDR3 has 17 residues. Germline CDR1 is LNHDA and CDR2 is SQIVND (reference sequence). The CDR3 loop reads CASSIGWAGDLLDTQYF. The CDR3 bases are TGTGCCAGTAGTATTGGGTGGGCAGGGGACCTCCTAGATACGCAGTATTTT.